These 27 T cell receptor beta chains came from one sample sequenced in a study of monozygotic twins with inflammatory bowel disease (dated by TCRdb to about 2019). The library was obtained by 5' RACE. TCRdb shows the sequencer as Illumina HiSeq 2500. TCRdb reprocessed the reads, and each CDR3 protein sequence is entered once, without DNA. This sample's clone table shows approximately 400,000 distinct CDR3 sequences. The ten largest clones add up to 2% to 2.5% of the sample. The sequenced material came from blood. All receptors come from a human donor with ulcerative colitis or Crohn's disease, or a healthy co-twin of an affected twin (not recorded which).

V and J are TRBV3-1 and TRBJ1-5. Germline lookup yields CDR1 LGHDT and CDR2 YNNKEL (reference sequence). The CDR3 totals 15 residues. The CDR3 region is CASSRASDRNQPQHF.

The V gene is TRBV5-4, the J gene TRBJ2-1. This CDR3 region has 17 residues. Germline CDR1 and CDR2: SGHNT and YYREEE (reference sequence). The CDR3 spells CASSLALASGTYNEQFF. Together with reference TRBV5-4 and TRBJ2-1, the CDR3 gives the full variable domain: ETGVTQSPTHLIKTRGQQVTLRCSSQSGHNTVSWYQQALGQGPQFIFQYYREEENGRGNFPPRFSGLQFPNYSSELNVNALELDDSALYLCASSLALASGTYNEQFFGPGTRLTVL.

This chain uses TRBV3-1 with TRBJ2-6. CDR1 and CDR2 (germline): LGHDT, YNNKEL (reference sequence). CDR3 length: 18 amino acids. CDR3 region: CASSPRYRGSSGANVLTF.

This chain joins TRBV9 and TRBJ2-1; the D call from TCRdb, TRBD2, cannot be confirmed without DNA. This CDR3 comprises 15 residues. Germline V gene sequence: CDR1 SGDLS, CDR2 YYNGEE. This CDR3 is CASSEPLAGEHEQFF.

The V gene is TRBV28, the J gene TRBJ2-2; no DNA is available, so the TRBD2 call from TCRdb remains unchecked. This CDR3 has 17 residues. Germline V gives CDR1 MDHEN, CDR2 SYDVKM. This CDR3 reads CASSTTVLWREFGELFF.

The CDR3 loop reads CASRPHRGSSYEQYF. The chain recombines TRBV28 with TRBJ2-7; absent DNA, TCRdb's TRBD1 call cannot be checked. Germline CDR1 and CDR2: MDHEN and SYDVKM. This CDR3 region has 15 residues. Full variable domain (outside the CDR3, taken from reference TRBV28 and TRBJ2-7): DVKVTQSSRYLVKRTGEKVFLECVQDMDHENMFWYRQDPGLGLRLIYFSYDVKMKEKGDIPEGYSVSREKKERFSLILESASTNQTSMYLCASRPHRGSSYEQYFGPGTRLTVT.

The V and J genes are TRBV7-2 and TRBJ2-2. The germline V gene encodes CDR1 SGHTA and CDR2 FQGNSA. This CDR3 comprises 14 residues. CDR3 in amino acids: CASSLAGNPGELFF.

The chain's CDR3 is CASTRQILDEQYF. This chain uses TRBV28 with TRBJ2-7; the D call of TRBD1 rests on TCRdb alone, since no DNA is present to check it. The CDR3 spans 13 residues. Germline values: CDR1 MDHEN, CDR2 SYDVKM.

J is TRBJ2-7 and V is TRBV5-1; the TCRdb call, TRBD1, lacks DNA for checking. CDR1 SGHRS and CDR2 YFSETQ come from the germline V gene. The CDR3 is 12 amino acids. CDR3 residues: CASKDGAGEQYF.

This chain links TRBV29-1 with TRBJ1-2; as DNA is missing, the TRBD1 call by TCRdb cannot be tested. Looked up from germline, CDR1 is SQVTM and CDR2 is ANQGSEA. The CDR3 loop spans 12 amino acids. The CDR3 region is CSVVQGHYGYTF.

The chain has TRBV7-2 and TRBJ1-3; absent DNA, TCRdb's TRBD1 call cannot be checked. The CDR3 has 14 residues. Germline V gene lookup returns CDR1 SGHTA and CDR2 FQGNSA. CDR3 loop: CASSPLGSGVTIYF.

V usage is TRBV7-8 and J usage is TRBJ2-3. Looked up from germline, CDR1 is SGHVS and CDR2 is FQNEAQ. The CDR3 covers 14 residues. The CDR3 loop reads CASSLVGLTDTQYF.

The chain couples TRBV24-1 to TRBJ2-7. CDR1 is KGHDR and CDR2 is SFDVKD in the germline V gene. CDR3 length: 11 amino acids. The CDR3 protein is CATSGPYEQYF.

The chain is built from TRBV20-1 and TRBJ2-7; TCRdb calls TRBD1, which cannot be checked without DNA. The CDR3 consists of 14 residues. CDR1 and CDR2 from the germline V gene are DFQATT and SNEGSKA (reference sequence). The CDR3 sequence is CSARDGRQTYEQYF.

The genes are TRBV15 and TRBJ1-2; TCRdb lists TRBD1, though no DNA is available to test this call. In germline, CDR1 is LNHNV, CDR2 YYDKDF (reference sequence). This CDR3 region has 13 residues. The CDR3 protein is CATSRDGQYGYTF.

The chain links TRBV4-1 to TRBJ1-5; TCRdb indicates TRBD1, and absent DNA this call remains unverified. The CDR3 covers 18 residues. Germline V gene data show CDR1 as MGHRA and CDR2 as YSYEKL. The CDR3 protein is CASSQEPPLGQANQPQHF.

The rearrangement uses TRBV9 and TRBJ2-3; no DNA is available, so the TRBD2 call from TCRdb remains unchecked. CDR3 length: 21 amino acids. In germline, CDR1 is SGDLS, CDR2 YYNGEE. CDR3 loop: CASSSSLRGTSGDPSTDTQYF.

The genes are TRBV5-4 and TRBJ2-6; the TCRdb call, TRBD1, lacks DNA for checking. The CDR3 covers 16 residues. Germline CDR1 and CDR2: SGHNT and YYREEE (reference sequence). CDR3 in amino acids: CASSLWTAFGANVLTF.

V is TRBV5-1 and J is TRBJ1-2. Germline V gene data show CDR1 as SGHRS and CDR2 as YFSETQ. The length of the CDR3 is 14 residues. The CDR3 protein is CASSLSAWGSGYTF.

This chain uses TRBV18 with TRBJ1-1; TCRdb names TRBD1, which stays unverified in the absence of DNA. In germline, CDR1 is KGHSH, CDR2 LQKENI. The CDR3 runs to 14 residues. CDR3 in amino acids: CASSLRQGETEAFF.

The chain couples TRBV2 to TRBJ1-5; the TRBD1 assignment by TCRdb is unverifiable without DNA. CDR3 size: 15 residues. CDR1 and CDR2 (germline): SNHLY, FYNNEI. The CDR3 spells CASNMGQASNQPQHF.

The rearrangement links TRBV7-6 to TRBJ2-7; TCRdb's D gene call, TRBD1, goes unchecked for lack of DNA. Germline CDR1 is SGHVS and CDR2 is FNYEAQ. This CDR3 spans 14 amino acids. The CDR3 protein is CASSSQGRTEEQYF.

The rearrangement joins TRBV12-3 or TRBV12-4 to TRBJ1-5. The CDR3 has 14 residues. The CDR3 loop reads CASSLVRGNQPQHF.

V and J are TRBV15 and TRBJ2-5; TCRdb picks TRBD1, but there is no DNA to check that call. CDR3 length equals 15 residues. CDR1 is LNHNV and CDR2 is YYDKDF in the germline V gene (reference sequence). This CDR3 is CATSRGAGGVETQYF.

This rearrangement joins TRBV27 to TRBJ2-7; lacking DNA, the TRBD2 call made by TCRdb goes unchecked. The V gene's germline CDR1 is MNHEY and CDR2 SMNVEV (reference sequence). CDR3 length: 16 residues. CDR3 protein: CASSLGTSGSKNEQYF.

The chain couples TRBV28 to TRBJ1-1; the D gene TCRdb calls, TRBD1, cannot be checked with no DNA. CDR3 length: 16 amino acids. The germline CDR1 and CDR2 sequences are MDHEN and SYDVKM. The CDR3 loop is CASSPFDREPATEAFF.

The V gene is TRBV2, the J gene TRBJ1-5; TCRdb's D call, TRBD1, is unchecked because there is no DNA. The CDR3 sequence is 15 residues long. Germline V gives CDR1 SNHLY, CDR2 FYNNEI. The CDR3 region is CASIKTRDRDQPQHF.